This entry is about one TCR beta chain. The data stem from a study of blood T cell repertoires in COVID-19. Generated by immunoSEQ multiplex PCR, the TCRdb table keeps only in-frame clones and is missing some. The sample has hundreds of thousands of clones; about 80% are singletons. CDR3 length: 14 amino acids. CDR1 is SGHVS, CDR2 FQNEAQ, per germline. Trimming removed 2 bases at V and 4 bases at J, with 8 bases between. The sequenced sample was peripheral blood. The receptor was derived from an elderly woman with active or convalescent COVID-19. This chain joins TRBV7-8 and TRBJ2-2, with D unresolved. The DNA for the CDR3 is TGTGCCAGCAGCTTAAGTGAGGCCACCGGGGAGCTGTTTTTT. Its translation: CASSLSEATGELFF.